These T cell receptor beta chains were read from a single sample in a study of T cells after yellow fever vaccination. TCRdb re-called the 5' RACE reads with MiXCR, one entry per CDR3 protein. The data show fewer than 400,000 distinct CDR3 sequences, about 6.2% seen once. Sequencing was performed on PBMCs, taken 5 days after the yellow fever booster vaccination. The source of these receptors is a man aged 25 to 45 who received the YFV17D yellow fever vaccine. Each CDR3 is given with its conserved first and last residue. A D gene is named only where the DNA matches it firmly. Rows may omit the clone size; those that give it use once, few, many or a size class.

clone_size,d_call,v_call,j_call,cdr3_aa,cdr3_nt
.,.,TRBV6-5,TRBJ2-1,CASSYGRSDRREFF,TGTGCCAGCAGTTACGGCAGATCAGACCGTCGGGAGTTCTTC
many,.,TRBV29-1,TRBJ2-3,CSVETATDTQYF,TGCAGCGTTGAAACGGCCACAGATACGCAGTATTTT
many,TRBD2,TRBV7-2,TRBJ2-2,CASSLPTSGSGGGELFF,TGTGCCAGCAGCCTCCCGACTAGCGGGAGTGGGGGCGGGGAGCTGTTTTTT
many,.,TRBV5-1,TRBJ2-5,CASSATENQETQYF,TGCGCCAGCAGCGCGACAGAGAACCAAGAGACCCAGTACTTC
few,.,TRBV6-4,TRBJ2-7,CASSEEGGGHEQYF,TGTGCCAGCAGTGAAGAGGGAGGGGGCCACGAGCAGTACTTC
.,TRBD2,TRBV9,TRBJ2-2,CASSVVPAGGPDTGELFF,TGTGCCAGCAGCGTAGTTCCAGCGGGAGGACCGGATACCGGGGAGCTGTTTTTT
.,.,TRBV4-3,TRBJ2-5,CASSGQYFQETQYF,TGCGCCAGCAGTGGACAGTACTTTCAAGAGACCCAGTACTTC
.,.,TRBV6-2/TRBV6-3,TRBJ2-7,CASSSSPGAGRNYEQYF,TGTGCCAGCAGTTCCTCCCCCGGGGCTGGGAGAAACTACGAGCAGTACTTC
.,.,TRBV7-9,TRBJ2-7,CASSLAQRGSYEQYF,TGTGCCAGCAGCTTAGCCCAAAGGGGCTCCTACGAGCAGTACTTC
many,TRBD1,TRBV5-1,TRBJ2-1,CASSLQSQGSYNEQFF,TGCGCCAGCAGCTTACAATCACAGGGGTCCTACAATGAGCAGTTCTTC
.,TRBD2,TRBV29-1,TRBJ2-1,CSVEASGSGGSYNEQFF,TGCAGCGTTGAAGCTAGCGGGAGTGGCGGCTCCTACAATGAGCAGTTCTTC
.,.,TRBV29-1,TRBJ2-5,CSVGGQGETQYF,TGCAGCGTTGGAGGTCAGGGTGAGACCCAGTACTTC
many,.,TRBV5-6,TRBJ1-1,CASSFGLSEAFF,TGTGCCAGCAGCTTCGGACTGTCTGAAGCTTTCTTT
few,.,TRBV10-3,TRBJ1-5,CAISESRQGPNQPQHF,TGTGCCATCAGTGAGTCAAGGCAGGGACCTAATCAGCCCCAGCATTTT
few,.,TRBV20-1,TRBJ2-3,CSARLRGEGYTQYF,TGCAGTGCTAGATTACGGGGAGAGGGGTATACGCAGTATTTT
few,.,TRBV6-2/TRBV6-3,TRBJ2-6,CASSYLGQWDSGANVLTF,TGTGCCAGCAGTTATCTTGGACAGTGGGACTCTGGGGCCAACGTCCTGACTTTC
.,TRBD2,TRBV18,TRBJ2-1,CASSPVTSGRGNEQFF,TGTGCCAGCTCACCAGTGACTAGCGGGAGAGGAAATGAGCAGTTCTTC
.,.,TRBV18,TRBJ2-3,CASLGGGDTDTQYF,TGTGCCAGCCTCGGAGGGGGTGACACAGATACGCAGTATTTT
many,TRBD2,TRBV7-6,TRBJ2-7,CASSLMTSGSSYEQYF,TGTGCCAGCAGCTTAATGACTAGCGGGAGCTCCTACGAGCAGTACTTC
many,.,TRBV28,TRBJ1-5,CASGGGNQPQHF,TGTGCCAGCGGAGGTGGCAATCAGCCCCAGCATTTT
few,.,TRBV11-2,TRBJ2-7,CASSFLKRQGLEQYF,TGTGCCAGCAGCTTTCTTAAACGGCAGGGGCTCGAGCAGTACTTC
.,.,TRBV5-4,TRBJ2-3,CASSSVAWDTQYF,TGTGCCAGCAGCTCGGTTGCTTGGGATACGCAGTATTTT
few,TRBD2,TRBV7-8,TRBJ2-1,CASSGLAGWSYNEQFF,TGTGCCAGCAGCGGACTAGCGGGATGGTCCTACAATGAGCAGTTCTTC
few,.,TRBV5-6,TRBJ2-6,CASSFTNSGANVLTF,TGTGCCAGCAGCTTCACGAACTCTGGGGCCAACGTCCTGACTTTC
few,TRBD2,TRBV30,TRBJ2-5,CAWSSGLAGVLVSETQYF,TGTGCCTGGAGTTCCGGACTAGCGGGAGTTTTGGTGTCGGAGACCCAGTACTTC